These 14 T cell receptor beta chains were all obtained from the same sample, sequenced in a study of T cell clonotyping in hematopoietic cell transplantation. Sample time point: recipient sample about 28 days before transplant, after cytoreduction. Profiled with immunoSEQ multiplex PCR; TCRdb holds only in-frame clones, not every one. The sample shows about 69,000 clones, 90% to 96% of them seen only once. Here the sequenced sample was peripheral blood mononuclear cells, taken before stem cell transplant. These receptors originate from a woman in her fifties or sixties with acute myeloid leukemia. Some clones in this sample may be carry-over from other donors' samples.

The chain uses TRBV27 and TRBJ2-7, with 8 bases that match TRBD2. This CDR3 contains 12 residues. Per germline, CDR1 MNHEY and CDR2 SMNVEV (reference sequence). V shed 3 bases, J shed 9 bases, and the junction held 4 bases outside the gene matches. The CDR3 DNA reads as TGTGCCAGCAGTTTTCCGGGAGGGGGGCAGTACTTC. Its protein is CASSFPGGGQYF.

V and J are TRBV6-1 and TRBJ1-1; unclear D gene. There are 11 residues in the CDR3. Germline V gene lookup returns CDR1 MNHNS and CDR2 SASEGT. Trimming shortened V by 3 bases and J by 5 bases, and 4 bases separated the two germline ends. CDR3: CASSEVTEAFF. DNA of the CDR3: TGTGCCAGCAGTGAGGTGACTGAAGCTTTCTTT.

The rearrangement links TRBV25-1 to TRBJ2-2; D is uncertain. The germline V gene encodes CDR1 MGHDK and CDR2 SYGVNS. The CDR3 length is 13 residues. Trimming shortened V by 2 bases and J by 1 base, and 2 bases separated the two germline ends. In DNA form, the CDR3 reads TGTGCCAGCAGTGAACGGAACACCGGGGAGCTGTTTTTT. Translating it yields CASSERNTGELFF.

The chain employs TRBV7-2 and TRBJ1-6, with D unclear. This CDR3 has 16 residues. Trimming left V 3 bases short and J 5 bases short, with 14 bases between. The germline CDR1 and CDR2 sequences are SGHTA and FQGNSA. The CDR3 loop is CASSFDGVSNNSPLHF. As DNA, the CDR3 is TGTGCCAGCAGCTTCGATGGGGTATCCAATAATTCACCCCTCCACTTT.

The chain combines TRBV19 with TRBJ1-1, with D perhaps TRBD1 (5 bases). Germline V lookup: CDR1 LNHDA, CDR2 SQIVND (reference sequence). Trimming shortened V by 8 bases and J by 9 bases, and 16 bases separated the two germline ends. The CDR3 totals 12 residues. The CDR3, as DNA: TGTGCCAGTTCAACCGGGGCGCCGAAAGCTTTCTTT. Its translation is CASSTGAPKAFF.

Remarks on this clone: In the same sample, other DNA sequences code for this CDR3. The CDR3 DNA is TGTGCCAGCAGCTTAGGTTCCACAGATACGCAGTATTTT. It yields the protein CASSLGSTDTQYF. The chain uses TRBV5-6 and TRBJ2-3; no reliable D call. The CDR3 contains 13 residues. Germline-derived CDR1 and CDR2 are SGHDT and YYEEEE. Trimming cost V 2 bases and J 2 bases, with 6 bases left between them.

This clone was found once. V gene TRBV2 combines with J gene TRBJ2-1, with TRBD2 matching over 15 bases. The CDR3 sequence is 16 residues long. Trimming removed 5 bases from V and 4 bases from J; junction bases left unmatched: 3. CDR1 is SNHLY, CDR2 FYNNEI, per germline. Here the CDR3 DNA reads TGTGCCAGCAGTCAAGGACTAGCGGGGGGGTACAATGAGCAGTTCTTC. Translated: CASSQGLAGGYNEQFF.

CDR3 protein: CASGGDRIYEQYF. The CDR3, as DNA: TGTGCCAGTGGGGGTGACCGGATCTACGAGCAGTACTTC. The chain is built from TRBV2 and TRBJ2-7, with D tentatively TRBD1 or TRBD2 (5 bases each). Germline V gene sequence: CDR1 SNHLY, CDR2 FYNNEI. V was pared by 9 bases and J by 3 bases, with 15 bases between. CDR3 length: 13 amino acids.

The V call is TRBV7-8, the J call TRBJ1-1; D call uncertain. V lost 4 bases, J lost 6 bases, and 6 bases lay in between. The CDR3 covers 11 residues. CDR1 SGHVS and CDR2 FQNEAQ come from the germline V gene. In DNA form, the CDR3 reads TGTGCCAGCAGCTCCGGTGCTGAAGCTTTCTTT. It is translated as CASSSGAEAFF.

The V gene is TRBV29-1, the J gene TRBJ1-5, with a tentative D call TRBD1 (5 bases). The V gene lost 4 bases and the J gene lost 6 bases, with 10 bases spanning the gap. The CDR3 runs 12 residues. Germline V gene lookup returns CDR1 SQVTM and CDR2 ANQGSEA. Here the CDR3 DNA reads TGCAGCGTTGGCAGGGAAGGTCAGCCCCAGCATTTT. Its protein is CSVGREGQPQHF.

The chain couples TRBV30 to TRBJ2-2; TRBD2 might be the D (5 bases). Germline values: CDR1 GTSNPN, CDR2 SVGIG (reference sequence). The CDR3 extends over 15 amino acids. Deletions cut 2 bases from V and 6 bases from J, with 16 bases between. For the CDR3, the DNA is TGTGCCTGGAGTACCCTCGAAGACTATTCCGGGGAGCTGTTTTTT. It yields the protein CAWSTLEDYSGELFF.

The chain uses TRBV6-1 and TRBJ2-6; D gene uncertain. The CDR3 spans 15 residues. CDR1 is MNHNS, CDR2 SASEGT, per germline. V lost 11 bases, J lost 0 bases, and 14 bases lay in between. For the CDR3, the DNA is TGTGCCTTCTCGATTGACGGCTCTGGGGCCAACGTCCTGACTTTC. It encodes CAFSIDGSGANVLTF.

This clone came up once. V gene TRBV19 combines with J gene TRBJ1-2; TRBD1 might be the D (6 bases). Trimming shortened V by 7 bases and J by 4 bases, and 10 bases separated the two germline ends. The germline V gene encodes CDR1 LNHDA and CDR2 SQIVND (reference sequence). This CDR3 region has 12 residues. For the CDR3, the DNA is TGTGCCAGTATTACAGGGACCTATGGCTACACCTTC. This translates into CASITGTYGYTF.

This clone was found once. The chain recombines TRBV28 with TRBJ1-4, with D possibly being TRBD1 (5 bases). The CDR3 is 14 amino acids. Germline V lookup: CDR1 MDHEN, CDR2 SYDVKM. Trimming shortened V by 7 bases and J by 3 bases, and 12 bases separated the two germline ends. The CDR3 loop reads CASIPQGANEKLFF. CDR3 in DNA: TGTGCCAGCATTCCCCAGGGAGCTAATGAAAAACTGTTTTTT.